A single sample is the source of the 13 T cell receptor beta chains below, sequenced in a study of blood T cells in healthy people across ages (dated by TCRdb to between 2014 and 2017). Preparation of the library involved 5' RACE. Sequencing took place on an Illumina HiSeq 2500. A second 7 to 11 cycle PCR used a sample-barcoded 5' primer and a J-beta primer mix. Using fastp at Q25 and MiXCR, TCRdb reprocessed the public reads and kept productive beta chains. Identical CDR3 protein sequences are pooled into one entry, listed with their most common genes and DNA. The sample yields fewer than 800,000 distinct CDR3 sequences; 20% to 25% were counted once. Under 4% of the sample is taken by the ten largest. Sequenced sample: blood. The receptors here all came from a man in his 70s in good health.

This clonotype was detected only a few times. V and J are TRBV5-1 and TRBJ2-1; TRBD1 matches 12 bases. The CDR3 runs 16 residues. CDR1 is SGHRS and CDR2 is YFSETQ in the germline V gene. The V gene end was trimmed by 0 bases and the J gene end by 7 bases; junction bases not matched to a gene: 5. In DNA, the CDR3 is TGCGCCAGCAGCTTGGCCGGGACAGGGGGCATGAATGAGCAGTTCTTC. This encodes CASSLAGTGGMNEQFF. The whole variable domain, filled in from reference TRBV5-1 and TRBJ2-1, reads KAGVTQTPRYLIKTRGQQVTLSCSPISGHRSVSWYQQTPGQGLQFLFEYFSETQRNKGNFPGRFSGRQFSNSRSEMNVSTLELGDSALYLCASSLAGTGGMNEQFFGPGTRLTVL.

The sample holds many counts of this clonotype. The chain links TRBV12-5 to TRBJ2-7; 12 bases fit TRBD2. The germline V gene has CDR1 LGHNT and CDR2 FRNRAP. CDR3 length: 15 amino acids. V dropped 7 bases and J dropped 6; count of bases not matched to a gene: 10. CDR3 in amino acids: CASERRLAGVSEQYF. The DNA for the CDR3 is TGTGCTAGTGAAAGACGACTAGCGGGAGTTAGCGAGCAGTACTTC.

This clonotype has just a few counts. This chain uses TRBV20-1 with TRBJ2-3; a weak D match, TRBD2 (5 bases). In germline, CDR1 is DFQATT, CDR2 SNEGSKA (reference sequence). The CDR3 spans 16 residues. Trimming took 0 bases from V and 1 from J, leaving 14 bases between them. The CDR3 is CSARDLQAARTDTQYF. DNA of the CDR3: TGCAGTGCTAGAGATCTCCAAGCGGCACGCACAGATACGCAGTATTTT.

This clonotype has more than one count but fewer than ten. The chain recombines TRBV27 with TRBJ2-5; 7 bases are shared with TRBD1. Germline CDR1 MNHEY, CDR2 SMNVEV (reference sequence). The CDR3 length is 17 residues. V lost 4 bases and J lost 4; bases outside the gene matches: 15. CDR3 sequence reads: CASSSRQGLNLRETQYF. For the CDR3, the DNA is TGTGCCAGCAGTTCCCGACAGGGTCTTAATTTAAGAGAGACCCAGTACTTC.

This clonotype was detected only once. The V gene is TRBV19, the J gene TRBJ2-1, with unresolved D. The CDR3 is made up of 15 amino acids. The V and J ends lost 0 bases and 0 bases respectively, with 6 bases between them. Germline CDR1 reads LNHDA; CDR2 reads SQIVND (reference sequence). The CDR3 sequence is CASSIEMSSYNEQFF. CDR3 DNA: TGTGCCAGTAGTATAGAAATGAGCTCCTACAATGAGCAGTTCTTC.

In this sample, this clonotype turned up a few times. The V and J genes are TRBV30 and TRBJ2-6; D gene unclear. The CDR3 sequence is 14 residues long. Trimming shortened V by 4 bases and J by 2 bases, and 9 bases separated the two germline ends. CDR1 GTSNPN and CDR2 SVGIG come from the germline V gene (reference sequence). The DNA for the CDR3 is TGTGCCTGGACCCGGACGGCTGGGGCCAACGTCCTGACTTTC. It yields the protein CAWTRTAGANVLTF.

The CDR3 coding sequence is TGTGCCAGCAGTGGGGGGGGCCCCAAAGAGACCCAGTACTTC. It is translated as CASSGGGPKETQYF. V usage is TRBV2 and J usage is TRBJ2-5; perhaps TRBD2 as D (7 bases). Trimming took 4 bases from V and 3 from J, leaving 12 bases between them. Germline V lookup: CDR1 SNHLY, CDR2 FYNNEI. The CDR3 runs 14 residues.

This clonotype was observed a few times. The chain couples TRBV3-1 to TRBJ2-7, with 9 bases that match TRBD2. Germline values: CDR1 LGHDT, CDR2 YNNKEL (reference sequence). V trimming: 1 base; J trimming: 4 bases; junction bases outside the gene matches: 8. The CDR3 has 16 residues. The DNA of the CDR3 is TGTGCCAGCAGCCAAGGTCCAGCGGGAGGATGGTACGAGCAGTACTTC. Its protein product is CASSQGPAGGWYEQYF.

This clonotype was picked up a small number of times. One end of the junction varies from germline; a read error may be responsible. The J gene is TRBJ1-3, the V gene TRBV14; 7 positions match TRBD1. Germline CDR1 reads SGHDN; CDR2 reads FVKESK. The CDR3 covers 15 residues. This chain's CDR3 is CASSPTGTAGSTIYF. For the CDR3, the DNA is TGTGCCAGCAGCCCAACCGGGACAGCTGGAAGCACCATATATTTT.

The chain is built from TRBV3-1 and TRBJ2-5; TRBD1 matches 7 bases. The J call is uncertain, as TRBJ2-7 better fits the DNA end. The CDR3 extends over 15 amino acids. Germline CDR1 LGHDT, CDR2 YNNKEL (reference sequence). CDR3 loop: CASSQVSGGHYEQYF. CDR3 nucleotides: TGTGCCAGCAGCCAAGTTTCAGGGGGACATTACGAGCAGTACTTC.

In regard to this clonotype: Sequence at one end of the junction differs from germline and may be a read error. V gene TRBV7-9 combines with J gene TRBJ2-5; 12 nucleotides agree with TRBD2. The CDR3 contains 14 residues. CDR1 SEHNR and CDR2 FQNEAQ come from the germline V gene (reference sequence). This chain's CDR3 is CASSHSRGLAGKFF. CDR3 DNA: TGTGCCAGCAGCCATAGCCGCGGACTAGCGGGAAAGTTCTTC.

The rearrangement uses TRBV5-1 and TRBJ2-5; 7 bases map to TRBD1. Germline loops: CDR1 SGHRS, CDR2 YFSETQ. J was trimmed by 2 bases and V by 4 bases; bases with no gene match: 11. The CDR3 loop spans 16 amino acids. The CDR3 DNA sequence: TGCGCCAGCAGCCAGACTACAGGGGCCCCACAAGAGACCCAGTACTTC. Translation: CASSQTTGAPQETQYF.

The rearrangement links TRBV5-1 to TRBJ2-7; D may match TRBD1 or TRBD2 (5 bases each). The germline CDR1 and CDR2 sequences are SGHRS and YFSETQ. The V and J ends lost 5 bases and 0 bases respectively, with 15 bases between them. The CDR3 sequence is 15 residues long. The CDR3 sequence is CASRGSGDHSYEQYF. The CDR3 coding sequence is TGCGCCAGCAGGGGATCTGGGGACCACTCCTACGAGCAGTACTTC.